This TCR beta chain came from a study of blood T cell repertoires in COVID-19 (dated by TCRdb to 2020 to 2022). The study in broad terms: Samples covering the acute and convalescent phases of COVID-19 were provided by collaborators in the United States, Italy and Spain. Deeply sampled blood TCRbeta repertoires from subjects exposed to, actively infected with, or recovered from COVID-19 were included in the dataset. The material from the prospective study consisted of cDNA or gDNA derived from T cells, B-cell-depleted T cells, or PBMCs. A freely available public database, intended as a resource for researchers studying the immune response to SARS-CoV-2, is where the repertoires were released. Where available, HLA class I and class II types were obtained from metadata supplied by the sample provider rather than from assay-based typing. Samples came from the ongoing ImmuneRACE study (first 160 participants) plus 1,254 subjects from 6 global collaborators. Sample metadata almost always included a de-identified subject ID, COVID-19 status, age in years and sex.

Collaborating institutions collected whole blood in K2EDTA tubes following their own protocols. For TCRbeta analysis, collaborator samples were shipped as frozen whole blood, as isolated PBMCs, or as DNA extracted from either sample type. The germline V gene (reference sequence) supplies CDR1 MNHNY and CDR2 SVGAGI. Trimming accounts for 8 bases at V and 3 bases at J, while the number of junction bases matched to no gene is 0. The CDR3, cysteine through phenylalanine, is 11 amino acids long. Of all the DNA, just the CDR3 is kept, 33 bases in frame from base 1. Findings and caveats that apply to the study as a whole: The amount of clinical and demographic metadata varied by source and participant and was provided uncurated.

TCRbeta CDR3 regions were amplified from genomic DNA using the immunoSEQ Assay, a bias-controlled multiplex PCR. Turning to the authors' computational methods: The number of nucleated cells in each sample was estimated by amplification of reference gene primers within the assay. To quantify the absolute abundance of each unique TCRbeta CDR3 rearrangement, sequence reads were collapsed and filtered. For each sample, productive Simpson clonality was calculated as the square root of Simpson's diversity index over productive rearrangements. Not all clones reach the TCRdb copy of this immuneACCESS table, which keeps in-frame sequences only. Checked studies attribute under half of the gap to unresolved V genes and leave the rest unexplained. The D gene and trimming were derived from the DNA, and the V and J assignments and clone size from that table. In this sample the table shows under 250,000 clones, around four fifths of which occur a single time. The ten largest clones take up 2% to 3% of the sample.

A word on this clone: What this receptor recognizes is not known. No quality values exist for individual bases; no much larger clone is one base distant.

The sample consisted of peripheral blood. This receptor was taken from a woman in her seventies with active or convalescent COVID-19. This receptor chain uses TRBV6-6 and TRBJ2-5; 7 nucleotides in the junction match TRBD1. The CDR3 has the sequence CASGTEETQYF. The nucleotide sequence is TGTGCCAGCGGGACAGAAGAGACCCAGTACTTC.